The 11 T cell receptor beta chains in this list originate from one sample, sequenced in a study of T-cell reconstitution after alpha-beta-depleted transplantation in children. A library of TCRbeta sequences, prepared with unique molecular identifiers, was generated. TCRdb recomputed calls from the PCR reads with MiXCR, one row per CDR3 protein. The profile shows about 78,000 distinct CDR3 sequences, 13% to 15% of them singletons. Sample: PBMCs, mostly from graft donor cells, taken 180 days after TCRalphabeta/CD19-depleted stem cell transplant. The receptors were sampled from a male patient between 2 and 15 years old who had a stem cell transplant for acute lymphoblastic leukemia, so the T cells may come from the graft donor.

This clonotype has at least ten counts. The gene calls are TRBV27 and TRBJ2-6; 12 nucleotides match TRBD2. Germline CDR1 reads MNHEY; CDR2 reads SMNVEV (reference sequence). The trim removed 3 bases at V and 3 bases at J, leaving 6 bases unmatched. The CDR3 has 18 amino acids. CDR3 sequence: CASSFTLAGGRGANVLTF. CDR3 DNA: TGTGCCAGCAGTTTTACCCTAGCGGGGGGGCGTGGGGCCAACGTCCTGACTTTC.

The chain recombines TRBV6-1 with TRBJ2-7, with a tentative D call TRBD1 (6 bases). Germline V gene lookup returns CDR1 MNHNS and CDR2 SASEGT. The CDR3 covers 12 residues. The V end was cut by 6 bases, the J end by 0 bases, with 6 bases between. As DNA, the CDR3 is TGTGCCAGCAGACAGGGCTCCTACGAGCAGTACTTC. Translating it yields CASRQGSYEQYF.

This rearrangement joins TRBV19 to TRBJ1-5; 10 bases fit TRBD1. J was trimmed by 9 bases and V by 5 bases; bases with no gene match: 4. The CDR3 totals 13 residues. Germline V lookup: CDR1 LNHDA, CDR2 SQIVND (reference sequence). In DNA form, the CDR3 reads TGTGCCAGTAGTGGGGACAGGGGAGCGCCCCAGCATTTT. Its protein is CASSGDRGAPQHF.

This clonotype appeared many times. The V and J genes are TRBV29-1 and TRBJ2-7; 8 bases map to TRBD1. With V trimmed by 6 bases and J by 7 bases, 8 bases remained unmatched. The CDR3 is made up of 12 amino acids. Germline CDR1 is SQVTM and CDR2 is ANQGSEA. CDR3 region: CSVGDRLGEQYF. The CDR3 coding sequence is TGCAGCGTCGGGGACAGGCTAGGGGAGCAGTACTTC.

This clonotype has only a few counts. The chain combines TRBV25-1 with TRBJ1-1; tentatively, D is TRBD1 (6 bases). Germline CDR1 and CDR2: MGHDK and SYGVNS. Deletions cut 0 bases from V and 0 bases from J, with 8 bases between. The CDR3 spans 15 residues. The CDR3 sequence is CASSEYTGMNTEAFF. CDR3 DNA sequence: TGTGCCAGCAGTGAATATACAGGGATGAACACTGAAGCTTTCTTT.

This clonotype has just a few counts. This sequence joins TRBV9 and TRBJ2-5; D may be TRBD1 (5 bases). CDR1 and CDR2 (germline): SGDLS, YYNGEE. Trimming cost V 4 bases and J 5 bases, with 21 bases left between them. The CDR3 extends over 16 amino acids. The CDR3 protein is CASSSFRQFHPETQYF. DNA of the CDR3: TGTGCCAGCAGCTCTTTTAGACAGTTCCACCCCGAGACCCAGTACTTC.

This clonotype was found a few times. The DNA for the CDR3 is TGTGCCATCAGTGCCCTCATCGGGGGGGTTCCTAGCACAGATACGCAGTATTTT. Translated, it gives CAISALIGGVPSTDTQYF. The rearrangement uses TRBV10-3 and TRBJ2-3; TRBD2 agrees at 8 bases. Germline V gives CDR1 ENHRY, CDR2 SYGVKD. This CDR3 has 18 amino acids. Losses at the gene ends were 4 bases for V and 0 bases for J; bases not matched to a gene: 12.

J is TRBJ2-2 and V is TRBV4-2; TRBD2 matches at 9 bases. There are 15 residues in the CDR3. V lost 4 bases to trimming and J lost 3 bases; unmatched junction nucleotides: 3. From germline, CDR1 is LGHNA and CDR2 YNFKEQ. The DNA for the CDR3 is TGTGCCAGCAGCCGGCGGGGGGGGGACACCGGGGAGCTGTTTTTT. The encoded protein is CASSRRGGDTGELFF.

This clonotype turned up a few times. The chain couples TRBV20-1 to TRBJ2-1, with D possibly matching TRBD2 (5 bases). V was pared by 0 bases and J by 3 bases, with 12 bases between. The germline gives CDR1 DFQATT, CDR2 SNEGSKA (reference sequence). The CDR3 consists of 15 residues. CDR3 DNA: TGCAGTGCTAGAGATCCCCGGACTTTCTACAATGAGCAGTTCTTC. As protein: CSARDPRTFYNEQFF.

The table lists this clonotype with many counts. The V gene is TRBV5-1, the J gene TRBJ2-7; TRBD1 agrees at 9 bases. V lost 4 bases to trimming and J lost 2 bases; unmatched junction nucleotides: 10. This CDR3 contains 16 residues. Germline CDR1 and CDR2: SGHRS and YFSETQ. DNA of the CDR3: TGCGCCAGCAGCCCGGCTGCAGGACAGGGGACCTACGAGCAGTACTTC. Translation gives CASSPAAGQGTYEQYF.

This clonotype was observed a few times. V usage is TRBV7-8 and J usage is TRBJ2-1; D may be TRBD2 (6 bases). CDR1 SGHVS and CDR2 FQNEAQ come from the germline V gene. The germline V and J ends were trimmed by 3 bases and 5 bases, with 20 bases remaining between them. This CDR3 spans 17 amino acids. The CDR3 here is CASSLGGTFRSNNEQFF. The CDR3 bases are TGTGCCAGCAGCTTGGGGGGTACTTTCCGATCCAACAATGAGCAGTTCTTC.